Following are 32 T cell receptor beta chains from one sample sequenced in a study of CD8 T cells in ankylosing spondylitis. TCRdb recomputed calls from the 5' RACE reads with MiXCR, one row per CDR3 protein. The sample includes around 130,000 distinct CDR3 sequences, approximately 6.8% of them seen just once. What was sequenced was blood, either unsorted or a sorted T cell fraction (not recorded which). Receptors were obtained from a male donor with ankylosing spondylitis or in good health (not recorded which).

The sample holds many counts of this clonotype. The V call is TRBV5-1, the J call TRBJ2-7, with TRBD2 matching 11 bases. Losses at the gene ends were 3 bases for V and 5 bases for J; bases not matched to a gene: 7. The CDR3 contains 15 residues. The germline CDR1 and CDR2 sequences are SGHRS and YFSETQ. CDR3: CASSYIAGGLHEQYF. In DNA form, the CDR3 reads TGCGCCAGCAGCTACATAGCGGGAGGGTTGCACGAGCAGTACTTC.

This sequence joins TRBV20-1 and TRBJ2-1; TRBD2 matches at 15 bases. Germline V gene sequence: CDR1 DFQATT, CDR2 SNEGSKA (reference sequence). The CDR3 is 19 residues long. V dropped 6 bases and J dropped 0; count of bases not matched to a gene: 12. CDR3 residues: CSARAPGLAGGSSYNEQFF. Written as DNA, the CDR3 is TGCAGTGCCCGAGCTCCGGGACTAGCGGGAGGTAGCTCCTACAATGAGCAGTTCTTC.

This clonotype was found many times. The V call is TRBV27, the J call TRBJ2-3; D tentatively reads TRBD1 or TRBD2 (5 bases each). Trimming took 4 bases from V and 5 from J, leaving 19 bases between them. Germline loops: CDR1 MNHEY, CDR2 SMNVEV (reference sequence). The CDR3 has 16 residues. The CDR3 spells CASSSGTKDKGDTQYF. The CDR3 coding sequence is TGTGCCAGCAGTTCGGGGACCAAGGACAAGGGAGATACGCAGTATTTT.

This clonotype showed up many times. This chain uses TRBV30 with TRBJ2-7; maybe TRBD2 (5 bases). Germline assignment: CDR1 GTSNPN and CDR2 SVGIG (reference sequence). The CDR3 runs to 13 residues. The ends were cut back, 0 bases at V and 6 bases at J, with 12 bases in the middle. The CDR3 region has the DNA TGTGCCTGGAGTGTACGGGCAGGAGGCGAGCAGTACTTC. It encodes CAWSVRAGGEQYF. Variable domain in full (rest from reference TRBV30 and TRBJ2-7): SQTIHQWPATLVQPVGSPLSLECTVEGTSNPNLYWYRQAAGRGLQLLFYSVGIGQISSEVPQNLSASRPQDRQFILSSKKLLLSDSGFYLCAWSVRAGGEQYFGPGTRLTVT.

This clonotype was observed a few times. V is TRBV5-1 and J is TRBJ2-1; tentatively, D is TRBD2 (6 bases). This CDR3 has 16 amino acids. Germline CDR1 reads SGHRS; CDR2 reads YFSETQ. V lost 0 bases and J lost 5, with 15 bases in between. The CDR3 loop is CASSLEASAEHNEQFF. DNA of the CDR3: TGCGCCAGCAGCTTGGAGGCTAGCGCGGAACACAATGAGCAGTTCTTC.

This clonotype was seen repeatedly, ten times or more. The V call is TRBV29-1, the J call TRBJ2-2; TRBD1 might be the D (6 bases). Germline CDR1 SQVTM, CDR2 ANQGSEA. V lost 0 bases and J 1 base, leaving 15 bases between the germline ends. The CDR3 length is 17 residues. The DNA of the CDR3 is TGCAGCGTTGAAGATCCCGGACAGAGATTGAACACCGGGGAGCTGTTTTTT. Encoded protein: CSVEDPGQRLNTGELFF.

At least ten counts were recorded for this clonotype. J is TRBJ1-2 and V is TRBV20-1; D remains unclear. The germline V gene has CDR1 DFQATT and CDR2 SNEGSKA (reference sequence). This CDR3 region has 11 residues. V gave up 6 bases and J gave up 6 bases, with 11 bases separating them. The CDR3 region has the DNA TGCAGTGCGCCCTTCACGGATGGCTACACCTTC. As protein: CSAPFTDGYTF.

In this sample, this clonotype turned up many times. V is TRBV7-2 and J is TRBJ2-3; 13 nucleotides match TRBD2. Per the germline V gene, CDR1 is SGHTA and CDR2 is FQGNSA. V lost 5 bases and J lost 4; bases outside the gene matches: 6. CDR3 length: 16 amino acids. The CDR3 sequence: CASSARLAGGPDTQYF. Written as DNA, the CDR3 is TGTGCCAGCAGCGCCAGACTAGCGGGAGGCCCAGATACGCAGTATTTT.

This clonotype was observed many times. This chain joins TRBV5-6 and TRBJ2-3; D possibly corresponds to TRBD1 (5 bases). The germline V gene encodes CDR1 SGHDT and CDR2 YYEEEE. V was trimmed by 4 bases and J by 4 bases, leaving 7 bases between them. The CDR3 consists of 12 residues. This chain's CDR3 is CASSIGADTQYF. DNA for the CDR3: TGTGCCAGCAGCATAGGGGCAGATACGCAGTATTTT. Combining the CDR3 with reference TRBV5-6 and TRBJ2-3 gives the whole variable domain DAGVTQSPTHLIKTRGQQVTLRCSPKSGHDTVSWYQQALGQGPQFIFQYYEEEERQRGNFPDRFSGHQFPNYSSELNVNALLLGDSALYLCASSIGADTQYFGPGTRLTVL.

In this sample, this clonotype turned up many times. V is TRBV20-1 and J is TRBJ2-1; D is undetermined. Trimming took off 2 bases at V and 6 bases at J, with 8 bases between the two ends. The CDR3 is made up of 12 amino acids. Germline assignment: CDR1 DFQATT and CDR2 SNEGSKA (reference sequence). The CDR3, as DNA: TGCAGTGCTAGACCGAACGGCAATGAGCAGTTCTTC. It is translated as CSARPNGNEQFF.

This clonotype was detected ten times or more. The rearrangement uses TRBV15 and TRBJ2-1, with D possibly matching TRBD2 (6 bases). The CDR3 is 13 residues long. CDR1 is LNHNV, CDR2 YYDKDF, per germline (reference sequence). V dropped 3 bases and J dropped 8 bases, with 11 bases sitting between them. CDR3 sequence reads: CATSSLASDEQFF. CDR3 DNA sequence: TGTGCCACCAGCAGTCTAGCGAGCGATGAGCAGTTCTTC.

This clonotype appeared a single time. V usage is TRBV12-3 or TRBV12-4 and J usage is TRBJ1-5; 8 bases are a match to TRBD1. V dropped 7 bases and J dropped 8; count of bases not matched to a gene: 10. This CDR3 comprises 14 residues. This CDR3 is CASTRTGFSEPQHF. The CDR3 DNA is TGTGCCAGCACCCGGACAGGGTTTAGTGAGCCCCAGCATTTT.

This clonotype was detected a few times. This rearrangement joins TRBV25-1 to TRBJ2-7, with 12 bases fitting TRBD1. V lost 1 base and J lost 3; bases outside the gene matches: 4. The CDR3 extends over 16 amino acids. Looked up from germline, CDR1 is MGHDK and CDR2 is SYGVNS. The CDR3 bases are TGTGCCAGCAGTGAATGGGACAGGGGGCCAAACTACGAGCAGTACTTC. Translated, it gives CASSEWDRGPNYEQYF.

This clonotype was seen repeatedly, ten times or more. The CDR3 loop reads CASSLEPGPEQYF. CDR3 nucleotide sequence: TGTGCCAGCAGCTTAGAGCCAGGCCCTGAGCAGTACTTC. The chain is built from TRBV13 and TRBJ2-7; the D is unclear. Germline loops: CDR1 PRHDT, CDR2 FYEKMQ (reference sequence). V was pared by 1 base and J by 7 bases, with 11 bases between. This CDR3 comprises 13 residues.

This clonotype was observed at least ten times. The chain joins TRBV5-1 to TRBJ1-1, with a tentative D call TRBD1 (6 bases). Germline assignment: CDR1 SGHRS and CDR2 YFSETQ. CDR3 length: 14 amino acids. V was shortened by 4 bases and J by 1 base, with 11 bases between the two germline ends. The chain's CDR3 is CASSLQQGNTEAFF. CDR3 DNA: TGCGCCAGCAGCCTACAACAGGGGAACACTGAAGCTTTCTTT.

This clonotype was seen many times. V is TRBV6-2 or TRBV6-3 and J is TRBJ2-1, with TRBD2 matching over 8 bases. V was clipped by 5 bases and J by 3 bases; unmatched bases: 6. The length of the CDR3 is 15 residues. From germline, CDR1 is MNHEY and CDR2 SVGEGT. CDR3 coding DNA: TGTGCCAGCAGTAGCTTTGCGGGGGGCTACAATGAGCAGTTCTTC. It yields the protein CASSSFAGGYNEQFF.

This clonotype was detected many times. V and J are TRBV7-2 and TRBJ2-7; the D call may be TRBD1 or TRBD2 (5 bases each). The CDR3 runs to 15 residues. Germline assignment: CDR1 SGHTA and CDR2 FQGNSA. V gave up 3 bases and J gave up 2 bases, with 14 bases separating them. The CDR3 DNA reads as TGTGCCAGCAGCTTGATATCCGGGGCCACCTACGAGCAGTACTTC. Its protein product is CASSLISGATYEQYF.

This clonotype appeared many times. The chain has TRBV10-3 and TRBJ2-1; D gene unclear. CDR1 is ENHRY and CDR2 is SYGVKD in the germline V gene. The CDR3 has 14 amino acids. V was clipped by 11 bases and J by 5 bases, with 19 bases between them. The DNA of the CDR3 is TGTGCCGCCGTGGGCGGTGGGGTTAACAATGAGCAGTTCTTC. Translation: CAAVGGGVNNEQFF.

This clonotype was seen repeatedly, ten times or more. The rearrangement links TRBV5-1 to TRBJ1-1, with a tentative D call TRBD1 (5 bases). Germline values: CDR1 SGHRS, CDR2 YFSETQ. V was shortened by 2 bases and J by 3 bases, with 11 bases between the two germline ends. This CDR3 spans 14 amino acids. Written as DNA, the CDR3 is TGCGCCAGCAGCTTTCGGGGGGAGGACACTGAAGCTTTCTTT. This gives the protein CASSFRGEDTEAFF.

This clonotype was counted at least ten times. The rearrangement uses TRBV20-1 and TRBJ1-5; perhaps TRBD1 as D (5 bases). CDR1 DFQATT and CDR2 SNEGSKA come from the germline V gene (reference sequence). This CDR3 comprises 15 residues. CDR3 protein: CSAAWGVNSNQPQHF. The CDR3 nucleotides are TGCAGCGCCGCATGGGGGGTTAATAGCAATCAGCCCCAGCATTTT.

This clonotype was found many times. This sequence joins TRBV24-1 and TRBJ1-6; possibly TRBD1 for D (5 bases). From germline, CDR1 is KGHDR and CDR2 SFDVKD. The CDR3 is made up of 18 amino acids. Trimming removed 4 bases at V and 6 bases at J, with 21 bases between. CDR3 sequence (DNA): TGTGCCACCAGTGACCGTATCAGGGTTTACTATGGTAATTCACCCCTCCACTTT. Its protein is CATSDRIRVYYGNSPLHF.

The genes are TRBV5-1 and TRBJ2-2; the match to TRBD2 covers 14 bases. Germline V CDR1 and CDR2: SGHRS, YFSETQ. This CDR3 comprises 20 residues. V was pared by 1 base and J by 3 bases, with 11 bases of the junction left unmatched. The CDR3: CASSLFTTSGREKDTGELFF. DNA for the CDR3: TGCGCCAGCAGCTTGTTCACGACTAGCGGGAGGGAAAAAGACACCGGGGAGCTGTTTTTT.

This clonotype has just a few counts. This chain links TRBV19 with TRBJ2-3; TRBD2 matches at 12 bases. The CDR3 is 18 residues long. V dropped 4 bases and J dropped 5; count of bases not matched to a gene: 13. The germline CDR1 and CDR2 sequences are LNHDA and SQIVND (reference sequence). CDR3 bases: TGTGCCAGTAGTACCCCTAGTTCTAGCGGGGGGGCTAGAGATACGCAGTATTTT. Encoded protein: CASSTPSSSGGARDTQYF.

This clonotype was seen a few times. The rearrangement joins TRBV29-1 to TRBJ1-1; D possibly corresponds to TRBD1 (5 bases). The CDR3 contains 13 residues. CDR1 is SQVTM, CDR2 ANQGSEA, per germline. V was trimmed by 8 bases and J by 3 bases, leaving 16 bases between them. This chain's CDR3 is CSLTRGADTEAFF. As DNA, the CDR3 is TGCAGCCTTACGAGGGGAGCGGACACTGAAGCTTTCTTT.

V and J are TRBV4-3 and TRBJ2-3; D is unresolved. V lost 0 bases, J lost 1 base, and 5 bases lay in between. Germline lookup yields CDR1 LGHNA and CDR2 YSLEER. The CDR3 has 14 amino acids. The CDR3 DNA follows: TGCGCCAGCAGCCAAGATCCAGGCACAGATACGCAGTATTTT. Its translation is CASSQDPGTDTQYF.

In its sample, this clonotype was seen many times. The V gene is TRBV24-1, the J gene TRBJ2-7; 7 nucleotides agree with TRBD2. CDR1 is KGHDR and CDR2 is SFDVKD in the germline V gene. The CDR3 spans 13 residues. After removal of 9 bases from V and 2 bases from J, the junction contained 6 bases not matched to a gene. Here the CDR3 DNA reads TGTGCCACCCAGTCCGGGACTACCTACGAGCAGTACTTC. Translating it yields CATQSGTTYEQYF.

This clonotype was seen repeatedly, ten times or more. The V and J genes are TRBV5-1 and TRBJ2-3; tentatively, D is TRBD1 (6 bases). Germline values: CDR1 SGHRS, CDR2 YFSETQ. This CDR3 contains 16 residues. V lost 4 bases and J 3 bases, leaving 18 bases between the germline ends. CDR3 coding DNA: TGCGCCAGCAGCACCATGACAGGTTGGGGGACAGATACGCAGTATTTT. Protein product: CASSTMTGWGTDTQYF.

This clonotype was picked up many times. The chain recombines TRBV5-1 with TRBJ1-2; no definite D call. The CDR3 extends over 14 amino acids. Trimming pared 0 bases from V and 3 bases from J, leaving 9 bases between. Germline V lookup: CDR1 SGHRS, CDR2 YFSETQ. The CDR3 loop reads CASSLGVKDYGYTF. CDR3 nucleotides: TGCGCCAGCAGCTTGGGGGTAAAGGACTATGGCTACACCTTC.

This clonotype was recorded at least ten times. V gene TRBV27 combines with J gene TRBJ1-1; D unclear. CDR1 and CDR2 (germline): MNHEY, SMNVEV (reference sequence). The V end lost 3 bases, the J end lost 12 bases, and 14 bases lay between the germline ends. The CDR3 totals 12 residues. The CDR3 sequence: CASSFGSVGPFF. The CDR3 DNA sequence: TGTGCCAGCAGTTTTGGGAGCGTCGGTCCTTTCTTT.

This clonotype was detected many times. At one end the junction does not follow the germline gene, possibly because of a read error. The chain carries TRBV20-1 and TRBJ2-3, with 8 bases aligning to TRBD2. The CDR3 totals 12 residues. Germline V gives CDR1 DFQATT, CDR2 SNEGSKA (reference sequence). CDR3: CSAAGGTDTQYF. The CDR3 DNA reads TGCAGTGCCGCGGGGGGCACGGATACGCAGTATTTT.

This clonotype was recorded many times. CDR3 loop: CASRRTSGGPTDTQYF. CDR3 nucleotides: TGCGCCAGCAGACGGACTAGCGGGGGGCCCACAGATACGCAGTATTTT. The chain employs TRBV5-1 and TRBJ2-3; 14 bases match TRBD2. The V gene end was trimmed by 5 bases and the J gene end by 2 bases; junction bases not matched to a gene: 4. CDR1 is SGHRS, CDR2 YFSETQ, per germline. The CDR3 has 16 residues.

The V and J genes are TRBV7-8 and TRBJ2-1; a weak D match, TRBD2 (6 bases). Trimming shortened V by 2 bases and J by 2 bases, and 10 bases separated the two germline ends. The germline V gene encodes CDR1 SGHVS and CDR2 FQNEAQ. The CDR3 sequence is 15 residues long. In DNA, the CDR3 is TGTGCCAGCAGCTTAAGTGCTAGCGCCTACAATGAGCAGTTCTTC. Translating it yields CASSLSASAYNEQFF.